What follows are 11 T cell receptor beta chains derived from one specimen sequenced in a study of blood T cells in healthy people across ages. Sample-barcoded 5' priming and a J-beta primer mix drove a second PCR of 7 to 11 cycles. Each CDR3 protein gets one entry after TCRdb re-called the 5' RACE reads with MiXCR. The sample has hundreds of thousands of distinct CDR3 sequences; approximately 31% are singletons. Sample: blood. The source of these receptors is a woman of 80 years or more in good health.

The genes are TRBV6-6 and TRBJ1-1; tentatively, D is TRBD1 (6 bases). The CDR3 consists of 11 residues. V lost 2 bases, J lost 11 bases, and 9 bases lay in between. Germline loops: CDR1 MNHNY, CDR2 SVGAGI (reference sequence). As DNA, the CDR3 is TGTGCCAGCAGTTACGGTGACAGGGCTTTCTTT. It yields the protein CASSYGDRAFF.

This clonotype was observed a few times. CDR3 residues: CASSLKGQGTLMGYGYTF. The CDR3 DNA reads TGTGCCAGCAGCCTTAAAGGACAGGGGACTCTGATGGGCTATGGCTACACCTTC. The rearrangement uses TRBV6-1 and TRBJ1-2, with 9 bases fitting TRBD1. Germline lookup yields CDR1 MNHNS and CDR2 SASEGT. J gave up 4 bases and V 6 bases, and 18 bases lay outside the gene matches. This CDR3 is built from 18 residues.

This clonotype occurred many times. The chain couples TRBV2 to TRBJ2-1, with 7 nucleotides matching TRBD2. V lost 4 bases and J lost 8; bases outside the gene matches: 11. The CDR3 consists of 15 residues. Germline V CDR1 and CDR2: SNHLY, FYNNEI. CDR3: CASSVRGGTSHEQFF. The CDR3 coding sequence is TGTGCCAGCAGTGTACGCGGGGGAACCTCCCATGAGCAGTTCTTC.

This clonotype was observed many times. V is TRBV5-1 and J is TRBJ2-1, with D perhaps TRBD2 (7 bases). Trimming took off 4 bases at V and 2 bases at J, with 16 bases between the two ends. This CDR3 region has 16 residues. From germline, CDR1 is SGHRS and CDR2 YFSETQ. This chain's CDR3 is CASSVGGGTAYNEQFF. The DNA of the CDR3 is TGCGCCAGCAGCGTTGGCGGGGGCACGGCCTACAATGAGCAGTTCTTC.

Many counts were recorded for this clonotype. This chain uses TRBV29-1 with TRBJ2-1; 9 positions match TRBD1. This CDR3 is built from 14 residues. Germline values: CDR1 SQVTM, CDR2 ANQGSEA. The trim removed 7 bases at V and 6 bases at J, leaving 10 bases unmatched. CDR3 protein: CSGLGTGSVNEQFF. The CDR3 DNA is TGCAGCGGGCTAGGGACAGGGTCGGTCAATGAGCAGTTCTTC.

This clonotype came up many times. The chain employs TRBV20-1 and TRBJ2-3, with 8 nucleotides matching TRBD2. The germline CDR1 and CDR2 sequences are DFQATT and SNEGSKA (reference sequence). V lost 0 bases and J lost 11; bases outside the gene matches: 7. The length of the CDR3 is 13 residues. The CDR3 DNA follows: TGCAGTGCTAGAGATCCACAGAGCGGGGGGCAGTATTTT. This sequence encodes CSARDPQSGGQYF.

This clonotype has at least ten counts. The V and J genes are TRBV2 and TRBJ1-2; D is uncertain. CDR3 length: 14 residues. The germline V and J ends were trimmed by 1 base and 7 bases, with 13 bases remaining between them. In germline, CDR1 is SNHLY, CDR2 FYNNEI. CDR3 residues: CASSEGSSTLGYTF. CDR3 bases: TGTGCCAGCAGTGAAGGCTCGTCAACTCTTGGCTACACCTTC.

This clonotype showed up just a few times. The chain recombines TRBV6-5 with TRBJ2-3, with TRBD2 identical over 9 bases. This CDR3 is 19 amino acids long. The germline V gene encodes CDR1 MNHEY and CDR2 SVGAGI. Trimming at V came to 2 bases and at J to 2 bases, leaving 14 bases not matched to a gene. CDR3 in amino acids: CASSYPGKTSGEITDTQYF. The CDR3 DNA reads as TGTGCCAGCAGTTACCCAGGAAAGACTAGCGGAGAAATCACAGATACGCAGTATTTT.

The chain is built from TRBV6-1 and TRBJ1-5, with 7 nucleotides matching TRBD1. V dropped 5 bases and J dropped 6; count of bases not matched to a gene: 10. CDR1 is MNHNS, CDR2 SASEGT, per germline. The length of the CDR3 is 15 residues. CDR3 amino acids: CASSNRQGSFQPQHF. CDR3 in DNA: TGTGCCAGCAGTAACCGACAGGGCTCATTTCAGCCCCAGCATTTT.

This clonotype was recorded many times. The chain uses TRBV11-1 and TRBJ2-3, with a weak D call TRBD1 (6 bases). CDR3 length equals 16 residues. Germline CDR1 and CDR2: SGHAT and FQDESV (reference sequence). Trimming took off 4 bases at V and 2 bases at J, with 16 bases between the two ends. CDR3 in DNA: TGTGCCAGCAGCTCTAGGGCAGGGGCCTCCACAGATACGCAGTATTTT. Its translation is CASSSRAGASTDTQYF.

CDR3 nucleotides: TGCAGTGCTAGCTCCGGGACAGCGTTCTACGAGCAGTACTTC. The encoded protein is CSASSGTAFYEQYF. V gene TRBV20-1 combines with J gene TRBJ2-4; 7 nucleotides align to TRBD1. TRBJ2-7 explains the end of the DNA better; the J call may be wrong. The germline V gene has CDR1 DFQATT and CDR2 SNEGSKA (reference sequence). This CDR3 is 14 amino acids long.